Listed below are T cell receptor beta chains from one sample, sequenced in a study of T cell repertoires in cytomegalovirus infection. No antigen is known for these receptors. One entry per CDR3 protein results from TCRdb running MiXCR on the reads. The table has roughly 500,000 distinct CDR3 sequences, about 33% seen once. The sample in question was cultured PBMCs, obtained from culture after CMV antigen stimulation. Receptors were obtained from a human donor in good health (CMV status not recorded). Some clones in this sample may be carry-over from other donors' samples. CDR3s include the opening cysteine and the closing phenylalanine or tryptophan. The D gene is left open where the match is weak. Size tells how often a clone was seen (once, few, many) or the class of an expanded clone, and some rows leave it out.

j_call: TRBJ2-2; clone_size: -; d_call: -; v_call: TRBV6-5; cdr3_nt: TGTGCCAGCACCCCTCAAAATGCTTGGGACACCGGGGAGCTGTTTTTT; cdr3_aa: CASTPQNAWDTGELFF
j_call: TRBJ2-1; clone_size: few; d_call: TRBD1; v_call: TRBV27; cdr3_nt: TGTGCCAGCAGTGCCGGGACAGTCTCCTACAATGAGCAGTTCTTC; cdr3_aa: CASSAGTVSYNEQFF
j_call: TRBJ2-5; clone_size: many; d_call: TRBD2; v_call: TRBV7-2; cdr3_nt: TGTGCCAGCAGCTTCGCGCGGGAGGAGACCCAGTACTTC; cdr3_aa: CASSFAREETQYF
j_call: TRBJ1-5; clone_size: -; d_call: TRBD1; v_call: TRBV12-3/TRBV12-4; cdr3_nt: TGTGCCAGCAGGGAAAGGGACAGTCCCCAGCATTTT; cdr3_aa: CASRERDSPQHF
j_call: TRBJ2-4; clone_size: many; d_call: TRBD2; v_call: TRBV7-2; cdr3_nt: TGTGCCAGCAGCTTTACTAGCGGGAGGGGCAAAAACATTCAGTACTTC; cdr3_aa: CASSFTSGRGKNIQYF
j_call: TRBJ2-1; clone_size: -; d_call: -; v_call: TRBV6-2/TRBV6-3; cdr3_nt: TGTGCCAGCACACAGCCGAGGGCGAGGATCAATGAGCAGTTCTTC; cdr3_aa: CASTQPRARINEQFF
j_call: TRBJ1-3; clone_size: few; d_call: -; v_call: TRBV4-1; cdr3_nt: TGCGCCAGCAGCCCCCAGAGGGGAGTAAGTGGAAACACCATATATTTT; cdr3_aa: CASSPQRGVSGNTIYF
j_call: TRBJ1-1; clone_size: -; d_call: TRBD1; v_call: TRBV12-3/TRBV12-4; cdr3_nt: TGTGCCAGCAGTTTCCCTGGACAGGGTGAAGCTTTCTTT; cdr3_aa: CASSFPGQGEAFF
j_call: TRBJ1-4; clone_size: -; d_call: -; v_call: TRBV4-1; cdr3_nt: TGCGCCAGCAGCCCTCTTAGTGGAATCGAAAAACTGTTTTTT; cdr3_aa: CASSPLSGIEKLFF
j_call: TRBJ2-5; clone_size: once; d_call: TRBD2; v_call: TRBV6-2/TRBV6-3; cdr3_nt: TGTGCCAGCAGTTACGGCGGGGCGGGAGCTATCGGGGAGACCCAGTACTTC; cdr3_aa: CASSYGGAGAIGETQYF
j_call: TRBJ2-7; clone_size: -; d_call: TRBD2; v_call: TRBV7-9; cdr3_nt: TGTGCCAGCAGCTTAAGATCGGGAGGGATTCAGCAGTACTTC; cdr3_aa: CASSLRSGGIQQYF
j_call: TRBJ2-7; clone_size: -; d_call: TRBD2; v_call: TRBV20-1; cdr3_nt: TGCAGTGCTAGGAACAGGACTAGCGGGAGGTACGAGCAGTACTTC; cdr3_aa: CSARNRTSGRYEQYF
j_call: TRBJ2-3; clone_size: -; d_call: TRBD1; v_call: TRBV14; cdr3_nt: TGTGCCAGCAGCCAAGAGGGGGACAGGGGAGGCACAGATACGCAGTATTTT; cdr3_aa: CASSQEGDRGGTDTQYF
j_call: TRBJ1-5; clone_size: -; d_call: -; v_call: TRBV28; cdr3_nt: TGTGCCAGCAGTTCGGGCCGTTGGGGGGTTGGGGACCAGCCCCAGCATTTT; cdr3_aa: CASSSGRWGVGDQPQHF
j_call: TRBJ1-2; clone_size: -; d_call: -; v_call: TRBV5-5; cdr3_nt: TGTGCCAGCAGCCCGGTAGGGTTTAATGGCTATGGCTACACCTTC; cdr3_aa: CASSPVGFNGYGYTF
j_call: TRBJ2-1; clone_size: -; d_call: -; v_call: TRBV11-1; cdr3_nt: TGTGCCAGCAGCGAATGGGACACCGGCGGCGAGCAGTTCTTC; cdr3_aa: CASSEWDTGGEQFF
j_call: TRBJ2-6; clone_size: few; d_call: -; v_call: TRBV7-2; cdr3_nt: TGTGCCAGCAGCTACATCCGGTTTGGCCACTCTGGGGCCAACGTCCTGACTTTC; cdr3_aa: CASSYIRFGHSGANVLTF
j_call: TRBJ1-4; clone_size: -; d_call: -; v_call: TRBV14; cdr3_nt: TGTGCCAGCAGTTACAAGGATGTTGGGACCCTCCCTTCAACTAATGAAAAACTGTTTTTT; cdr3_aa: CASSYKDVGTLPSTNEKLFF
j_call: TRBJ2-5; clone_size: -; d_call: TRBD1; v_call: TRBV7-7; cdr3_nt: TGTGCTAGCAGCCCGGGACAGTTGGGAGAGACCCAGTACTTC; cdr3_aa: CASSPGQLGETQYF
j_call: TRBJ2-1; clone_size: few; d_call: TRBD2; v_call: TRBV6-6; cdr3_nt: TGTGCCAGCAGTTACTTGAGCGGGACCGCCATCGATGAGCAGTTCTTC; cdr3_aa: CASSYLSGTAIDEQFF
j_call: TRBJ2-2; clone_size: -; d_call: TRBD1; v_call: TRBV5-4; cdr3_nt: TGTGCCAGCAGCTCGGGACAGAGAGACACCGGGGAGCTGTTTTTT; cdr3_aa: CASSSGQRDTGELFF
j_call: TRBJ2-5; clone_size: -; d_call: TRBD1; v_call: TRBV28; cdr3_nt: TGTGCCAGCAGAAACAGGGGGTCCAAAGAGACCCAGTACTTC; cdr3_aa: CASRNRGSKETQYF
j_call: TRBJ1-2; clone_size: once; d_call: -; v_call: TRBV30; cdr3_nt: TGTGCCTGGAGTGCCACCGGGGCCTATGGCTACACCTTC; cdr3_aa: CAWSATGAYGYTF
j_call: TRBJ2-7; clone_size: -; d_call: TRBD1; v_call: TRBV27; cdr3_nt: TGTGCCAGCAGTCCTCCCGGGACAGGAACCTACGAGCAGTACTTC; cdr3_aa: CASSPPGTGTYEQYF
j_call: TRBJ2-3; clone_size: -; d_call: TRBD2; v_call: TRBV7-2; cdr3_nt: TGTGCCAGCAGCTTAGAACTAGCGGGAGGGACTAGCACAGATACGCAGTATTTT; cdr3_aa: CASSLELAGGTSTDTQYF
j_call: TRBJ2-5; clone_size: few; d_call: -; v_call: TRBV4-1; cdr3_nt: TGCGCCAGCAGCCAAGATACCCGAGGCCGGGAGACCCAGTACTTC; cdr3_aa: CASSQDTRGRETQYF
j_call: TRBJ2-2; clone_size: many; d_call: TRBD2; v_call: TRBV7-2; cdr3_nt: TGTGCCAGCAGCTTAGCGGTATCTAGCGGGAGCTCCGGGGAGCTGTTTTTT; cdr3_aa: CASSLAVSSGSSGELFF
j_call: TRBJ1-1; clone_size: -; d_call: -; v_call: TRBV6-6; cdr3_nt: TGTGCCAGCCCCAGGGGCAGGGACACTGAAGCTTTCTTT; cdr3_aa: CASPRGRDTEAFF
j_call: TRBJ2-1; clone_size: few; d_call: -; v_call: TRBV7-3; cdr3_nt: TGTGCCAGCAGCTTAGACAGCATCTACAATGAGCAGTTCTTC; cdr3_aa: CASSLDSIYNEQFF
j_call: TRBJ1-1; clone_size: -; d_call: -; v_call: TRBV18; cdr3_nt: TGTGCCAGCTCACCGCCAGGGCGGGAGGACACTGAAGCTTTCTTT; cdr3_aa: CASSPPGREDTEAFF
j_call: TRBJ2-1; clone_size: -; d_call: -; v_call: TRBV7-2; cdr3_nt: TGTGCCAGCAGCTTAGTCCGGGGATTTCAGAGTGAGCAGTTCTTC; cdr3_aa: CASSLVRGFQSEQFF
j_call: TRBJ2-1; clone_size: -; d_call: -; v_call: TRBV4-3; cdr3_nt: TGCGCCAGCAGCCAAGACACCGGGACCGGTGACAATGAGCAGTTCTTC; cdr3_aa: CASSQDTGTGDNEQFF
j_call: TRBJ2-7; clone_size: few; d_call: -; v_call: TRBV20-1; cdr3_nt: TGCAGTGCTAGAGGGTCCCCCCGAAGCTCCTACGAGCAGTACTTC; cdr3_aa: CSARGSPRSSYEQYF
j_call: TRBJ2-1; clone_size: -; d_call: TRBD2; v_call: TRBV29-1; cdr3_nt: TGCAGCGTTGTTCGGAGCGGGAGGGCCCTATTGGATGAGCAGTTCTTC; cdr3_aa: CSVVRSGRALLDEQFF
j_call: TRBJ2-1; clone_size: few; d_call: TRBD2; v_call: TRBV19; cdr3_nt: TGTGCCAGTAGTACCACTAGCGGGAGATCGGGCGGTGAGCAGTTCTTC; cdr3_aa: CASSTTSGRSGGEQFF
j_call: TRBJ2-7; clone_size: -; d_call: -; v_call: TRBV27; cdr3_nt: TGTGCCAGCAGTGTGTACAGATCCTACGAGCAGTACTTC; cdr3_aa: CASSVYRSYEQYF
j_call: TRBJ2-1; clone_size: few; d_call: -; v_call: TRBV6-2/TRBV6-3; cdr3_nt: TGTGCCAGCAGGGATCCGGGCTCCTACAATGAGCAGTTCTTC; cdr3_aa: CASRDPGSYNEQFF
j_call: TRBJ2-5; clone_size: -; d_call: TRBD2; v_call: TRBV19; cdr3_nt: TGTGCCAGTAGTATCACCCCTAGCGGAGAGACCCAGTACTTC; cdr3_aa: CASSITPSGETQYF
j_call: TRBJ2-1; clone_size: -; d_call: -; v_call: TRBV2; cdr3_nt: TGTGCCAGCACCCCTGCCCCCGGACGCTACAATGAGCAGTTCTTC; cdr3_aa: CASTPAPGRYNEQFF
j_call: TRBJ2-7; clone_size: many; d_call: -; v_call: TRBV28; cdr3_nt: TGTGCCAGCAGTCCGTCGCAGGTTTCCTACGAGCAGTACTTC; cdr3_aa: CASSPSQVSYEQYF
j_call: TRBJ2-2; clone_size: -; d_call: -; v_call: TRBV5-1; cdr3_nt: TGCGCCAGCAGCTTGGCCCTCGGGAGTGGTCCCGGGGAGCTGTTTTTT; cdr3_aa: CASSLALGSGPGELFF
j_call: TRBJ2-1; clone_size: few; d_call: -; v_call: TRBV5-6; cdr3_nt: TGTGCCAGCAGCCCGTTGGGCTCCTACAATGAGCAGTTCTTC; cdr3_aa: CASSPLGSYNEQFF
j_call: TRBJ2-2; clone_size: -; d_call: TRBD2; v_call: TRBV7-9; cdr3_nt: TGTGCCAGCAGCTTAGCTCCCCTAGCGGACACCGGGGAGCTGTTTTTT; cdr3_aa: CASSLAPLADTGELFF
j_call: TRBJ1-2; clone_size: many; d_call: TRBD1; v_call: TRBV7-2; cdr3_nt: TGTGCCAGCAGCTTAGTGACAGGGGGATCCCCCTATGGCTACACCTTC; cdr3_aa: CASSLVTGGSPYGYTF
j_call: TRBJ1-1; clone_size: -; d_call: -; v_call: TRBV29-1; cdr3_nt: TGCAGCGTTGAAGAACGGGGTGCCACTGAAGCTTTCTTT; cdr3_aa: CSVEERGATEAFF
j_call: TRBJ2-6; clone_size: -; d_call: -; v_call: TRBV20-1; cdr3_nt: TGCAGTGCTATCTCCTCTGCGGGGGCCAACGTCCTGACTTTC; cdr3_aa: CSAISSAGANVLTF
j_call: TRBJ1-1; clone_size: -; d_call: TRBD1; v_call: TRBV12-3/TRBV12-4; cdr3_nt: TGTGCCAGCAGTTTGCGTCCAGGGGGGAACACTGAAGCTTTCTTT; cdr3_aa: CASSLRPGGNTEAFF
j_call: TRBJ2-7; clone_size: once; d_call: -; v_call: TRBV5-6; cdr3_nt: TGTGCCAGCAGCTCAGAAGTAGGGGGAGAAGTGAACTCCTACGAGCAGTACTTC; cdr3_aa: CASSSEVGGEVNSYEQYF
j_call: TRBJ2-5; clone_size: few; d_call: TRBD2; v_call: TRBV27; cdr3_nt: TGTGCCAGCTCCGGGACTAGCGGGAGCCAAGAGACCCAGTACTTC; cdr3_aa: CASSGTSGSQETQYF
j_call: TRBJ2-1; clone_size: -; d_call: -; v_call: TRBV7-8; cdr3_nt: TGTGCCAGCAGCTTAGAAGGCTACCATGTCCCCCCCTACAATGAGCAGTTCTTC; cdr3_aa: CASSLEGYHVPPYNEQFF
j_call: TRBJ2-4; clone_size: many; d_call: -; v_call: TRBV7-2; cdr3_nt: TGTGCCAGCAGCTTCCGGGGGTCGGGAAACATTCAGTACTTC; cdr3_aa: CASSFRGSGNIQYF
j_call: TRBJ2-5; clone_size: few; d_call: -; v_call: TRBV11-2; cdr3_nt: TGTGCCAGCAGCTTAGATTCCACGACAGGACAAGAGACCCAGTACTTC; cdr3_aa: CASSLDSTTGQETQYF
j_call: TRBJ1-6; clone_size: -; d_call: -; v_call: TRBV6-6; cdr3_nt: TGTGCCAGCAGTTCCCGAGGGGAGAGCTCCTATAATTCACCCCTCCACTTT; cdr3_aa: CASSSRGESSYNSPLHF
j_call: TRBJ1-4; clone_size: many; d_call: -; v_call: TRBV6-1; cdr3_nt: TGTGCCAGCAGTGAAGCGCGACTATCCCAACCGGCTAATGAAAAACTGTTTTTT; cdr3_aa: CASSEARLSQPANEKLFF
j_call: TRBJ2-5; clone_size: -; d_call: -; v_call: TRBV5-4; cdr3_nt: TGTGCCAGCAGCATCCTGGGCCAGGGTAAAGAGACCCAGTACTTC; cdr3_aa: CASSILGQGKETQYF
j_call: TRBJ1-1; clone_size: -; d_call: TRBD1; v_call: TRBV6-2/TRBV6-3; cdr3_nt: TGTGCCAGCATCTACAGGGGCACGGAAGCTTTCTTT; cdr3_aa: CASIYRGTEAFF
j_call: TRBJ2-1; clone_size: once; d_call: -; v_call: TRBV7-6; cdr3_nt: TGTGCTAGCAGCCGCGGACTAGGGGGGTACAATGAGCAGTTCTTC; cdr3_aa: CASSRGLGGYNEQFF
j_call: TRBJ2-6; clone_size: -; d_call: TRBD1; v_call: TRBV19; cdr3_nt: TGTGCCACCAAGGGGGACAGAAACTCTGGGGCCAACGTCCTGACTTTC; cdr3_aa: CATKGDRNSGANVLTF
j_call: TRBJ1-3; clone_size: -; d_call: -; v_call: TRBV7-9; cdr3_nt: TGTGCCAGCAGCGCCAGAGGGATTTCTGGAAACACCATATATTTT; cdr3_aa: CASSARGISGNTIYF